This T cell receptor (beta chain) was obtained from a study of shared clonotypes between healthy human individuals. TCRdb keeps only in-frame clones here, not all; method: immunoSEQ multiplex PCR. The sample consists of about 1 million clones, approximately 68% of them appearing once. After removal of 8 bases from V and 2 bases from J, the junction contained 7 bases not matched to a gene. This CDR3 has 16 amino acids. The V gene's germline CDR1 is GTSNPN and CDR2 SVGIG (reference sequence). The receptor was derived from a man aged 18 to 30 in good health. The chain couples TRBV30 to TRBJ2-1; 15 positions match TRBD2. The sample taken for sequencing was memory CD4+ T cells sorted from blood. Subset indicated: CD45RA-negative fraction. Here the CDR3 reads CARAGLAGGPYNEQFF. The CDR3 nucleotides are TGTGCCAGAGCTGGACTAGCGGGAGGGCCCTACAATGAGCAGTTCTTC.